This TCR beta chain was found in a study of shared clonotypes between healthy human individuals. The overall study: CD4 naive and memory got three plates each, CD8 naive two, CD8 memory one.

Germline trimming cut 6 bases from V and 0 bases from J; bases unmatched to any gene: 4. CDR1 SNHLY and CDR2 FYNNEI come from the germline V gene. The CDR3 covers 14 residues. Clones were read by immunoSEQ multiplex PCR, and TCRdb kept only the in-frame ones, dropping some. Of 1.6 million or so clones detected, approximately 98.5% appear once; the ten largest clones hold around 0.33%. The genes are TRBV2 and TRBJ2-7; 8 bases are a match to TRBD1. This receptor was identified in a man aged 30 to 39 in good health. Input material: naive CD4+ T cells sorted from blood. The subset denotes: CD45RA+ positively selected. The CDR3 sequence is CASRDRASSYEQYF. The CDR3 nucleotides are TGTGCCAGCAGGGACAGGGCTAGCTCCTACGAGCAGTACTTC.